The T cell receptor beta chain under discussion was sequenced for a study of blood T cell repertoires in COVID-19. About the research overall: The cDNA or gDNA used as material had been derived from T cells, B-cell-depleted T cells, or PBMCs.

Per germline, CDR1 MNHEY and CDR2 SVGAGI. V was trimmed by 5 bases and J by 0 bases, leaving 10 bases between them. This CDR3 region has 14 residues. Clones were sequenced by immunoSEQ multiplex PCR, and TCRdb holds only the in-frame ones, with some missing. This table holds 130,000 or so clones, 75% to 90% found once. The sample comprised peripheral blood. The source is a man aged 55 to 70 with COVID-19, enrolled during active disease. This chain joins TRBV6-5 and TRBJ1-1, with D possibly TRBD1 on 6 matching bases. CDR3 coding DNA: TGTGCCAGCAGTCCGGGACACTTGAACACTGAAGCTTTCTTT. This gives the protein CASSPGHLNTEAFF.